This TCR beta chain stems from a study of blood T cell repertoires in COVID-19. Patients from Seattle were sampled longitudinally, starting during active infection. Method: immunoSEQ multiplex PCR; TCRdb's copy keeps in-frame clones and lacks some. Among 540,000 or so clones listed, about 89% were seen once. Germline V gives CDR1 SGHRS, CDR2 YFSETQ. The CDR3 spans 17 residues. V was shortened by 4 bases and J by 8 bases, with 27 bases between the two germline ends. The clonotype comes from a woman aged 50 to 65 with COVID-19, enrolled during active disease. The V gene is TRBV5-1, the J gene TRBJ1-2; a possible D gene is TRBD1 (5 bases). The specimen sequenced was peripheral blood. The CDR3 is CASSLNNNQGISGGYTF. CDR3 coding DNA: TGCGCCAGCAGCCTAAATAACAATCAGGGAATATCAGGAGGCTACACCTTC.